This T cell receptor beta chain is drawn from a study of siplizumab effects on memory and regulatory T cells. The assay was immunoSEQ multiplex PCR, and TCRdb's table has in-frame clones only and misses some. The sample has 75,000 to 100,000 clones, about 94% seen once. From germline, CDR1 is MNHNS and CDR2 SASEGT. The CDR3 is 13 residues long. Between the trimmed V and J ends, which lost 9 bases and 1 base, there was a span of 13 bases. This TCR derives from a human donor in good health. Sequencing used non-Treg CD4+ T cells sorted from blood. This chain connects TRBV6-1 to TRBJ2-7, with D possibly being TRBD2 (6 bases). CDR3 nucleotides: TGTGCCAGTACGAGGGACTCATCCTACGAGCAGTACTTC. The encoded protein is CASTRDSSYEQYF.